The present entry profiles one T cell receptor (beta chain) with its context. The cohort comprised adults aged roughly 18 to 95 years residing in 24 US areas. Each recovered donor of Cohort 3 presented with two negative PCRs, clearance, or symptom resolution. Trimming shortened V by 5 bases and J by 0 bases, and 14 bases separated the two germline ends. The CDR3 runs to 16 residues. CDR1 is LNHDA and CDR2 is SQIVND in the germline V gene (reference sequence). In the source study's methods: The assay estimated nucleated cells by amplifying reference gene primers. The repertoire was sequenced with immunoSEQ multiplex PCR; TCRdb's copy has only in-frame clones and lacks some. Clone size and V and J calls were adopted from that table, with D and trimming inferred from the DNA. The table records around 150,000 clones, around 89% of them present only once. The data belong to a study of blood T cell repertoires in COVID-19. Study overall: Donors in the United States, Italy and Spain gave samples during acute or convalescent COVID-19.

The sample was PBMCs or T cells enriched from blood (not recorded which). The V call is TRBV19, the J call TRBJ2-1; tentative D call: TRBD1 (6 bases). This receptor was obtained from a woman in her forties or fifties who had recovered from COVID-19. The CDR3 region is CASSPPGHHSYNEQFF. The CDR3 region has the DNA TGTGCCAGTAGTCCACCGGGACACCACTCCTACAATGAGCAGTTCTTC.